This T cell receptor beta chain was captured in a study of T-cell reconstitution after alpha-beta-depleted transplantation in children. J lost 5 bases, V lost 0 bases, and 10 bases had no gene match. Looked up from germline, CDR1 is SGDLS and CDR2 is YYNGEE. This CDR3 has 17 amino acids. Unique molecular identifiers were incorporated during preparation of the TCRbeta library. In TCRdb, the PCR reads were re-called with MiXCR into one record per CDR3 protein. The repertoire holds about 300,000 distinct CDR3 sequences, with less than 9.5% as singletons. Findings and limits, study-wide: The origin of alpha-beta T cells about two months after transplant was reportedly several hundred expanded graft clones. Hyperexpanded clones declined; after one year, newly produced T cells mostly supplied diversity.

To note about this clonotype: Its antigen is unidentified.

This chain joins TRBV9 and TRBJ2-3; 9 bases align to TRBD1. Sequencing used peripheral blood, obtained 360 days after TCRalphabeta/CD19-depleted stem cell transplant. This clonotype originated in a female patient aged 2-9 years who had a stem cell transplant for Fanconi anemia, so the T cells may come from the graft donor. CDR3 residues: CASSVDYPGQGLDTQYF. DNA of the CDR3: TGTGCCAGCAGCGTAGACTACCCGGGACAGGGATTAGATACGCAGTATTTT.